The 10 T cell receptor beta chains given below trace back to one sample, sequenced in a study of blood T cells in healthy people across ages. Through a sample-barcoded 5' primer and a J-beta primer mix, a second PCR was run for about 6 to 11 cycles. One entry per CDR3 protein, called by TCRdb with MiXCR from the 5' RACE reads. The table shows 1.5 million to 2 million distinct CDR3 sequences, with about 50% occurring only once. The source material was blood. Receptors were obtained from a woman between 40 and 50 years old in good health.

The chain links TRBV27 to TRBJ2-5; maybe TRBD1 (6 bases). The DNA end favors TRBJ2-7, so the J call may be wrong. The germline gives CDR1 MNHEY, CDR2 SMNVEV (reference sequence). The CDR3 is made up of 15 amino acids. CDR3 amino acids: CASSARVQGGYEQYF. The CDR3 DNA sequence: TGTGCCAGCAGTGCCCGGGTACAGGGCGGCTACGAGCAGTACTTC.

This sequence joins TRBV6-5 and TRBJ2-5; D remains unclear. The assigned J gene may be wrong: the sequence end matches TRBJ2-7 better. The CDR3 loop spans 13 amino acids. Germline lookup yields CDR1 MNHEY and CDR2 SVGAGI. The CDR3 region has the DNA TGTGCCAGCAGTCCGGACCTTATCTACGAGCAGTACTTC. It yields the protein CASSPDLIYEQYF.

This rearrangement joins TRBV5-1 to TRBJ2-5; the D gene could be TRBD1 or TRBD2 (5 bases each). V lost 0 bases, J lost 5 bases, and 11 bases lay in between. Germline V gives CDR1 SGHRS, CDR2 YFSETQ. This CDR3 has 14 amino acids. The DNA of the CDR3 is TGCGCCAGCAGCTTGGATCGATGGGGGGAGACCCAGTACTTC. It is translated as CASSLDRWGETQYF.

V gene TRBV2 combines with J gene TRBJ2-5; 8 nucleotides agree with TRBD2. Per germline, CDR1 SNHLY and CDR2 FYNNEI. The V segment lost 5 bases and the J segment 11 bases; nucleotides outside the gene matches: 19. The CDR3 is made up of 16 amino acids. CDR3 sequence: CASSLPGLANHNEQYF. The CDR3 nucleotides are TGTGCCAGCAGTTTGCCTGGACTAGCAAACCACAATGAGCAGTACTTC.

CDR3 DNA sequence: TGTGCCAGCAGTTTAATTGGGATACATGGGCAGTTCTTC. As protein: CASSLIGIHGQFF. The chain recombines TRBV27 with TRBJ2-1; D gene unclear. CDR1 and CDR2 (germline): MNHEY, SMNVEV (reference sequence). The CDR3 spans 13 residues. Trimming took off 2 bases at V and 12 bases at J, with 14 bases between the two ends.

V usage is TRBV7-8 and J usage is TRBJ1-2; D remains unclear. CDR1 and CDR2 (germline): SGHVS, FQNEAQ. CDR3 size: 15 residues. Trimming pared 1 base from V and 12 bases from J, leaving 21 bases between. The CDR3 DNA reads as TGTGCCAGCAGCTTAGATCGAAGGGAGGGTCAGAGCCACACCTTC. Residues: CASSLDRREGQSHTF.

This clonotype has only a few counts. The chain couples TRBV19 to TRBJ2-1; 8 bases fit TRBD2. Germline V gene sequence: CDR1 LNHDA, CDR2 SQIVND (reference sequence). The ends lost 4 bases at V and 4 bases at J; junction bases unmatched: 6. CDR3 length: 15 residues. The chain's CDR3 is CASSKTSGDYNEQFF. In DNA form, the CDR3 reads TGTGCCAGTAGTAAAACTAGCGGAGATTACAATGAGCAGTTCTTC.

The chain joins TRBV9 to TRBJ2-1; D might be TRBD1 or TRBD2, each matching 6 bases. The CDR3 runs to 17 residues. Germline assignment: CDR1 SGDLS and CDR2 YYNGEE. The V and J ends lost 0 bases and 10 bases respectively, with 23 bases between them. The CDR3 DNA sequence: TGTGCCAGCAGCGTAGCCGGGGGCGTCAGCCAGGGTGGCGAGCAGTTCTTC. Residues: CASSVAGGVSQGGEQFF.

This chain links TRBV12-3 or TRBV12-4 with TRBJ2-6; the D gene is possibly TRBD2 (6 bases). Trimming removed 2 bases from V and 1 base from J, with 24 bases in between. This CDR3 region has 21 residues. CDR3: CASSLFPRRGTDASGANVLTF. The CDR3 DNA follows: TGTGCCAGCAGTTTATTCCCCAGGCGCGGGACGGACGCTTCTGGGGCCAACGTCCTGACTTTC.

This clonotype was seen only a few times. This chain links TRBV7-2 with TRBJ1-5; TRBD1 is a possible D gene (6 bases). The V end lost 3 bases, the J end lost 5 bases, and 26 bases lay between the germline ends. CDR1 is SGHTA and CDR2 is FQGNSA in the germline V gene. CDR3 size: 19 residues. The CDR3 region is CASSFALGKFRGADQPQHF. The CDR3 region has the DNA TGTGCCAGCAGCTTCGCCCTTGGAAAATTTCGGGGGGCGGATCAGCCCCAGCATTTT.